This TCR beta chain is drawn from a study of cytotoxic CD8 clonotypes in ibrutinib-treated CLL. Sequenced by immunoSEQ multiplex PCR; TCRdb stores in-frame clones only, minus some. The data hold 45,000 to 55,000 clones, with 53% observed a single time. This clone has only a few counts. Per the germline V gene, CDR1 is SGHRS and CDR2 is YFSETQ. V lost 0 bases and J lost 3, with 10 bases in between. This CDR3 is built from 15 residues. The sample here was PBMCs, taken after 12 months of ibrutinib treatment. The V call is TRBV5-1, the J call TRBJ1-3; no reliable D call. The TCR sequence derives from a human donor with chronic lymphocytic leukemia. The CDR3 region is CASSLAGVSGNTIYF. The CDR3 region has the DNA TGCGCCAGCAGCTTGGCCGGGGTCAGTGGAAACACCATATATTTT.